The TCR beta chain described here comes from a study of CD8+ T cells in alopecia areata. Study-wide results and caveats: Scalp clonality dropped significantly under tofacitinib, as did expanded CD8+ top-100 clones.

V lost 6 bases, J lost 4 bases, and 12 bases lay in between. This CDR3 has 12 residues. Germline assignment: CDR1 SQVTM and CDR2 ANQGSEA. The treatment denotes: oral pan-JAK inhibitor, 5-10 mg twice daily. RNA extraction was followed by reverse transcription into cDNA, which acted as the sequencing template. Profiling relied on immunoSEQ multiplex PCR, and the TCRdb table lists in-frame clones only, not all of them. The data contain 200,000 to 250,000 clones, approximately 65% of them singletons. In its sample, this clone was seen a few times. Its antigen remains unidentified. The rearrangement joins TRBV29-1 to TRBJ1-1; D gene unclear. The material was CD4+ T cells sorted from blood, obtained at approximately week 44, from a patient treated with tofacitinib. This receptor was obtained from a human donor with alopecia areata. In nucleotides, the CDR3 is TGCAGCGTACGTGAAAGGTCCACTGAAGCTTTCTTT. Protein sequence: CSVRERSTEAFF.